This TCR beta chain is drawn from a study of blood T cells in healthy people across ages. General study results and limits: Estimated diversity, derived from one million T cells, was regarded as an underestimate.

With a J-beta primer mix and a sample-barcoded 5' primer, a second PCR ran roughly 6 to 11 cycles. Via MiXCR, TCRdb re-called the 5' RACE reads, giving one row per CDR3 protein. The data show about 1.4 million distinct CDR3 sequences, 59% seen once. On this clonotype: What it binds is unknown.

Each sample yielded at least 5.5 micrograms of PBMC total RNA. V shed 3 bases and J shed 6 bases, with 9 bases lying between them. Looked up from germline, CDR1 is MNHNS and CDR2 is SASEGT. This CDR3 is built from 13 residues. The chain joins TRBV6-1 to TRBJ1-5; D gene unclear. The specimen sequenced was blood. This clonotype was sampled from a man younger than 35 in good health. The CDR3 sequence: CASSDRGRQPQHF. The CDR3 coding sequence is TGTGCCAGCAGTGATAGAGGGCGTCAGCCCCAGCATTTT.